This entry features one T cell receptor (beta chain) sequence. CDR1 and CDR2 from the germline V gene are KGHSH and LQKENI. The CDR3 spans 15 residues. With 0 bases clipped from V and 2 bases from J, the junction kept 1 base outside the gene matches. The entry originates in a study of cytomegalovirus exposure and HLA in healthy donors. PCR involved 60 Vbeta and 13 Jbeta primers. Libraries were prepared by immunoSEQ multiplex PCR; TCRdb keeps only in-frame clonotypes and omits some of them. The data hold tens of thousands of clones, with about 80% observed a single time. The sequenced sample consisted of PBMCs. The sequence was collected from a man aged 45-60 years in good health and CMV-seropositive. This chain uses TRBV18 with TRBJ2-7; 10 nucleotides agree with TRBD2. Here the CDR3 reads CASSPPSGRAYEQYF. In DNA, the CDR3 is TGTGCCAGCTCACCACCCAGCGGGAGGGCCTACGAGCAGTACTTC. Based on the CDR3 plus reference TRBV18 and TRBJ2-7, the full variable domain is NAGVMQNPRHLVRRRGQEARLRCSPMKGHSHVYWYRQLPEEGLKFMVYLQKENIIDESGMPKERFSAEFPKEGPSILRIQQVVRGDSAAYFCASSPPSGRAYEQYFGPGTRLTVT.